Here is one TCR beta chain with its context. This sample was included in a study of T cell changes during pregnancy in multiple sclerosis. The CDR3 loop spans 13 amino acids. Per the germline V gene, CDR1 is MNHNY and CDR2 is SVGAGI (reference sequence). V was clipped by 0 bases and J by 11 bases, with 11 bases between them. Using immunoSEQ multiplex PCR, the repertoire was profiled, and TCRdb retains in-frame clones only, with some absent. The profile covers 57,000 or so clones, with approximately 91% appearing a single time and less than 2% taken by the ten largest. This chain connects TRBV6-6 to TRBJ2-1; tentatively, D is TRBD2 (6 bases). The sequences come from peripheral blood, collected in the first trimester of pregnancy. The receptor was isolated from a female donor with multiple sclerosis, enrolled in a pregnancy study. CDR3 loop: CASSYSNGGKQFF. The CDR3 DNA sequence: TGTGCCAGCAGTTACTCGAACGGGGGAAAGCAGTTCTTC.